A selection of T cell receptor beta chains follows, all from one sample in a study of spatial heterogeneity in lung cancer. TCRdb re-analysed the 5' RACE reads in MiXCR, keeping a single row per CDR3 protein. The table records tens of thousands of distinct CDR3 sequences, around 19% of them present only once. Sample: PBMCs, taken at follow-up. These receptors were taken from a male donor with early-stage non-small cell lung cancer. The CDR3 runs from the conserved cysteine through the conserved F or W. D genes are given only for firm matches. Clone size, where shown, is once, few, many, or a class for clones that have expanded.

V gene	clone size	D gene	J gene	CDR3 DNA	CDR3 protein
TRBV20-1	NA	NA	TRBJ2-1	TGCAGTGCTGTCGTAGTGAACAATGAGCAGTTCTTC	CSAVVVNNEQFF
TRBV10-3	few	TRBD1	TRBJ1-1	TGTGCCATCAGCTTGGACAGGGGGAACACTGAAGCTTTCTTT	CAISLDRGNTEAFF
TRBV24-1	NA	TRBD1	TRBJ2-1	TGTGCCACCAGTGACCCCGGAGGTGGCAGGGGGCTGAATGAGCAGTTCTTC	CATSDPGGGRGLNEQFF
TRBV5-4	few	NA	TRBJ2-3	TGTGCCAGCAGCCTGACGACAGGAGGCACAGATACGCAGTATTTT	CASSLTTGGTDTQYF
TRBV27	NA	NA	TRBJ2-1	TGTGCCAGCAGTTTTAGTTGGGGGAGCTCCTACAATGAGCAGTTCTTC	CASSFSWGSSYNEQFF
TRBV20-1	NA	TRBD2	TRBJ2-7	TGCAGTGCAACTGACCCGGGACTAGCGTCGGGCGAGCAGTACTTC	CSATDPGLASGEQYF
TRBV4-1	NA	TRBD2	TRBJ2-1	TGCGCCAGCAGCAAATACCTCCTCTCCCTCACTAGCGGGAGGGACAATGAGCAGTTCTTC	CASSKYLLSLTSGRDNEQFF
TRBV20-1	few	NA	TRBJ1-5	TGCAGTGCTAGTGAACCGGGCCCCAATCAGCCCCAGCATTTT	CSASEPGPNQPQHF
TRBV7-9	few	TRBD1	TRBJ2-7	TGTGCCAGCAGCTCCCGGGACAGGGGAGCCTACGAGCAGTACTTC	CASSSRDRGAYEQYF
TRBV20-1	few	TRBD1	TRBJ1-1	TGCAGTGCTGGGGACAGGGGAGGAACTGAAGCTTTCTTT	CSAGDRGGTEAFF
TRBV19	NA	NA	TRBJ1-1	TGTGCCAGTAGTATTCACCTGAACACTGAAGCTTTCTTT	CASSIHLNTEAFF
TRBV11-2	NA	TRBD1	TRBJ2-1	TGTGCCAGCAGCTTAGAGGGGACAGGGGGACGGAGTGAGCAGTTCTTC	CASSLEGTGGRSEQFF
TRBV29-1	NA	NA	TRBJ1-1	TGCAGCGCCGCTGGGTTTAGGAACACTGAAGCTTTCTTT	CSAAGFRNTEAFF
TRBV10-1	NA	TRBD1	TRBJ2-3	TGCGCCAGCAAAATACAGGGGAGAACAGATACGCAGTATTTT	CASKIQGRTDTQYF
TRBV10-2	NA	TRBD2	TRBJ2-1	TGCGCCAGCAGTGCCTACACTAGCGCCGAGGGACCACGGCGGTACAATGAGCAGTTCTTC	CASSAYTSAEGPRRYNEQFF
TRBV6-5	few	TRBD1	TRBJ1-3	TGTGCCAGCAGATCGGGACAGTCTGGAAACACCATATATTTT	CASRSGQSGNTIYF
TRBV5-1	NA	NA	TRBJ1-1	TGCGCCAGCAGGTTTACGACTCTCAGGGATCTGAACACTGAAGCTTTCTTT	CASRFTTLRDLNTEAFF
TRBV11-2	NA	NA	TRBJ2-5	TGTGCCAGCACTCCGGACCGCGACCCCTACTTC	CASTPDRDPYF
TRBV3-1	once	NA	TRBJ1-1	TGTGCCAGCAGCCAAGCGGGAGACAGTAACACTGAAGCTTTCTTT	CASSQAGDSNTEAFF
TRBV4-1	medium-sized	NA	TRBJ1-6	TGCGCCAGCAGCCAAGAGTTGGGCTTAGGACCCCTCCACTTT	CASSQELGLGPLHF
TRBV20-1	many	NA	TRBJ1-1	TGCAGTGCTGGAGTGTACATGGCCACTGAAGCTTTCTTT	CSAGVYMATEAFF
TRBV19	few	TRBD1	TRBJ1-1	TGTGCCAGTAGTGGAGGACAGGCGAGGAACACTGAAGCTTTCTTT	CASSGGQARNTEAFF
TRBV29-1	NA	NA	TRBJ1-1	TGCAGCGTTGTGGGAACTTACACTGAAGCTTTCTTT	CSVVGTYTEAFF
TRBV2	many	NA	TRBJ1-2	TGTGCCAGCAGTCCCGGGACGGGAAGCAATGACTACACCTTC	CASSPGTGSNDYTF
TRBV2	once	NA	TRBJ2-2	TGTGCCAGCAGCAGGGTATCGACCGGGGAGCTGTTTTTT	CASSRVSTGELFF
TRBV12-3/TRBV12-4	many	NA	TRBJ1-6	TGTGCCAGCAGTTCCAGAGGTGGTAATTCACCCCTCCACTTT	CASSSRGGNSPLHF